The source of this T cell receptor (beta chain) is a study of T cell repertoires in cytomegalovirus infection. Findings and caveats of the study: CMV carriers with the relevant HLA were identified by cumulative public TCR beta family frequency.

From the reads, TCRdb called clonotypes with MiXCR, one entry per CDR3 protein. The sample records about 400,000 distinct CDR3 sequences, 15% to 20% being singletons. The table lists this clonotype with a few counts. The target antigen is unknown. The ends were cut back, 5 bases at V and 9 bases at J, with 22 bases in the middle. Germline CDR1 SGHTA, CDR2 FQGNSA. This CDR3 comprises 15 residues. This chain links TRBV7-2 with TRBJ1-1, with D unresolved. This receptor was identified in a human donor in good health (CMV status not recorded). Some clones in this sample may be carry-over from other donors' samples. Sequenced input: PBMCs. CDR3 in DNA: TGTGCCAGCAGCCATCCTGGGCCCGGGAGAGACAAAGCTTTCTTT. This gives the protein CASSHPGPGRDKAFF.